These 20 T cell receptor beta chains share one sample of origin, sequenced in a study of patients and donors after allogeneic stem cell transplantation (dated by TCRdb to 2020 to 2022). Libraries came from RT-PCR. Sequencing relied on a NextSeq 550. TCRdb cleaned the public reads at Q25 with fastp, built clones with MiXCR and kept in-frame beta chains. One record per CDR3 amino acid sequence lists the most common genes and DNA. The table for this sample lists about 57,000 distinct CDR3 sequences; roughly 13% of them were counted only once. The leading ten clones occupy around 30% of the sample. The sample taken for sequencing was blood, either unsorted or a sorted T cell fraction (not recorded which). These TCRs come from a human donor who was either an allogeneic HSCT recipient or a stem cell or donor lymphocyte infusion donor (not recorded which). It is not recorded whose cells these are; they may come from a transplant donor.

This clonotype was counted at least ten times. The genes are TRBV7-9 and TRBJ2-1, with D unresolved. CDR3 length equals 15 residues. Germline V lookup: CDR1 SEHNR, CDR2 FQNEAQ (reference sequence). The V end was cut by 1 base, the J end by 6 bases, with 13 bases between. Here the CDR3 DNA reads TGTGCCAGCAGCTTAGTTGTAACAGCCTTCAATGAGCAGTTCTTC. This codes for CASSLVVTAFNEQFF. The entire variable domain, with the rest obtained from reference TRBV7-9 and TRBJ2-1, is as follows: DTGVSQNPRHKITKRGQNVTFRCDPISEHNRLYWYRQTLGQGPEFLTYFQNEAQLEKSRLLSDRFSAERPKGSFSTLEIQRTEQGDSAMYLCASSLVVTAFNEQFFGPGTRLTVL.

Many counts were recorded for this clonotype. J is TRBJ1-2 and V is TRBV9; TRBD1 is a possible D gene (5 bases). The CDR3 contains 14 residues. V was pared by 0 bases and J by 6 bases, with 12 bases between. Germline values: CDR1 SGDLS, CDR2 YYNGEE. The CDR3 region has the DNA TGTGCCAGCAGCGTAGGAGGAGGAGGGGATGGCTACACCTTC. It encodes CASSVGGGGDGYTF.

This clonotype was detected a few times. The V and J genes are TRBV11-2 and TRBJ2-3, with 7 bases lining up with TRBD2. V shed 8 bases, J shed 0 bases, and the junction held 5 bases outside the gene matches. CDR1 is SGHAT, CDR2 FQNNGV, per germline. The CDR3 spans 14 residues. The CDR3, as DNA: TGTGCCAGCCAACGGGGGGACAGCACAGATACGCAGTATTTT. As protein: CASQRGDSTDTQYF.

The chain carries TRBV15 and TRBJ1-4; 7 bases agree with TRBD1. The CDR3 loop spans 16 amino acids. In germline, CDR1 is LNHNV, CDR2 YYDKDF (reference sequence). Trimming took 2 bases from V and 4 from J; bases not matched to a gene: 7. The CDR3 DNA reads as TGTGCCACCAGCAGAACGAAACAGGGGATTAATGAAAAACTGTTTTTT. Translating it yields CATSRTKQGINEKLFF.

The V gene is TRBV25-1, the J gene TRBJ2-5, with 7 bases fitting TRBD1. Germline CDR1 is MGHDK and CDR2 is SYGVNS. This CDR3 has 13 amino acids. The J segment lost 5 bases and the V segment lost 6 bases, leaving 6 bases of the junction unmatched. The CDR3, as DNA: TGTGCCAGCAGGACAGGGAGTTGGGAGACCCAGTACTTC. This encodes CASRTGSWETQYF.

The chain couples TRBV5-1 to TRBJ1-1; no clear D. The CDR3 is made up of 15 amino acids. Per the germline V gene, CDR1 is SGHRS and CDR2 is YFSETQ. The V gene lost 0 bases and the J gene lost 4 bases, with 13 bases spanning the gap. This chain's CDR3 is CASSLALGPGTEAFF. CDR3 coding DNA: TGCGCCAGCAGCTTGGCTCTAGGGCCCGGCACTGAAGCTTTCTTT.

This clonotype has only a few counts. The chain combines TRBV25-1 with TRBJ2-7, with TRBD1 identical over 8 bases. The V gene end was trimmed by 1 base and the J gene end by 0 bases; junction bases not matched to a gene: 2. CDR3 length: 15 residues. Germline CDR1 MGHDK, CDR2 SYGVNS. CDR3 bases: TGTGCCAGCAGTGAATTGGACAGGGACTCCTACGAGCAGTACTTC. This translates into CASSELDRDSYEQYF.

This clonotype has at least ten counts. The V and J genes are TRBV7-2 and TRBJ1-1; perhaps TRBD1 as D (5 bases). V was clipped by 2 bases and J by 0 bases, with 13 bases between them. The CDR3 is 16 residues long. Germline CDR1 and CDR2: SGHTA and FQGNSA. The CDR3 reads CASSLFPMTVNTEAFF. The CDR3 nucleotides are TGTGCCAGCAGCTTATTTCCCATGACAGTGAACACTGAAGCTTTCTTT.

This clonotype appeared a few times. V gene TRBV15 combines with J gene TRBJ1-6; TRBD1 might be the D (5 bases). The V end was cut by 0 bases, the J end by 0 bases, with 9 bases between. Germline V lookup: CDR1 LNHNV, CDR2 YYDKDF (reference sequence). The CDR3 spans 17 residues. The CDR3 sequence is CATSRDLGGSYNSPLHF. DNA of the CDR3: TGTGCCACCAGCAGAGACCTGGGGGGCTCCTATAATTCACCCCTCCACTTT.

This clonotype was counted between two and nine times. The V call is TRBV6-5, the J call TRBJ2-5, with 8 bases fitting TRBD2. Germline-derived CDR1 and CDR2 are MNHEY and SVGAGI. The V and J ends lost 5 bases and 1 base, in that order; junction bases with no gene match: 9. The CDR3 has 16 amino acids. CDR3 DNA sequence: TGTGCCAGCAGTCGTACTCTAGCGGGTAGCCAAGAGACCCAGTACTTC. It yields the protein CASSRTLAGSQETQYF.

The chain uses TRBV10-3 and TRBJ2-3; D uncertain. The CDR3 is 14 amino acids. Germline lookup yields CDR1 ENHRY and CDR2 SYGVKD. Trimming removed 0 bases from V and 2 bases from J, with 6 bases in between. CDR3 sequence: CAISESGSTDTQYF. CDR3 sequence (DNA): TGTGCCATCAGTGAGTCGGGGTCCACAGATACGCAGTATTTT.

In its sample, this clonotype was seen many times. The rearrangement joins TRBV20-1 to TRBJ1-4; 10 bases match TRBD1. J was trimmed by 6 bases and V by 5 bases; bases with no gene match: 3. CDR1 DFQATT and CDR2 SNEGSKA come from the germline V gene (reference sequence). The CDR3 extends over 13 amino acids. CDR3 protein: CSAPGTGDEKLFF. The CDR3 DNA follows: TGCAGTGCTCCCGGGACAGGGGATGAAAAACTGTTTTTT.

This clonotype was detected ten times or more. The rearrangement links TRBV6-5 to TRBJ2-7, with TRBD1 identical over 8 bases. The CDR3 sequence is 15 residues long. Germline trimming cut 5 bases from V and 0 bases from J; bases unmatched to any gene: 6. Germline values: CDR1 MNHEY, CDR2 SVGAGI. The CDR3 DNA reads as TGTGCCAGCAGTCGGACAGGGAGAAGCTCCTACGAGCAGTACTTC. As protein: CASSRTGRSSYEQYF.

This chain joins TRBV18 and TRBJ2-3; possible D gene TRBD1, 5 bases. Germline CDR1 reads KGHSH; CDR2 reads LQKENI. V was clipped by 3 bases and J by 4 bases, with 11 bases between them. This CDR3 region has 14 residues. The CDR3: CASSPNQGADTQYF. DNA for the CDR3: TGTGCCAGCTCACCTAACCAGGGCGCAGATACGCAGTATTTT.

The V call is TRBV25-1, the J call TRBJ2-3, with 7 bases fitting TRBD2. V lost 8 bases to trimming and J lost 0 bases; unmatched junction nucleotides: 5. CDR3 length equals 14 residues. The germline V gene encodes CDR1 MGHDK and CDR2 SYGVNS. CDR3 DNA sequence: TGTGCCAGCCATAGCGGGCCCAGCACAGATACGCAGTATTTT. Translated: CASHSGPSTDTQYF.

For the CDR3, the DNA is TGTGCCATCAGTGAGACAGGGAGGTATGGCGAGCAGTACTTC. Its protein is CAISETGRYGEQYF. The chain combines TRBV10-3 with TRBJ2-7; either TRBD1 or TRBD2 may fit D (6 bases each). The CDR3 sequence is 14 residues long. V was shortened by 2 bases and J by 6 bases, with 14 bases between the two germline ends. Germline assignment: CDR1 ENHRY and CDR2 SYGVKD.

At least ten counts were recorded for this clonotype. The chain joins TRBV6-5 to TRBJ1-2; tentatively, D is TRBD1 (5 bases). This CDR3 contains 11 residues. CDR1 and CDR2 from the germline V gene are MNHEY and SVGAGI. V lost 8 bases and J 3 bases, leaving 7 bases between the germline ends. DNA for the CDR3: TGTGCCAGCTGGGGGGACTATGGCTACACCTTC. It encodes CASWGDYGYTF.

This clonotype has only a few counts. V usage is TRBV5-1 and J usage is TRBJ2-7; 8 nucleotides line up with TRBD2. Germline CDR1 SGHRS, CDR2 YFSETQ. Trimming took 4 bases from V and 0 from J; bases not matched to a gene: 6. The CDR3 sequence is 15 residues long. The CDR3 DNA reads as TGCGCCAGCAGCGACGCGGGAGGATCCTCCTACGAGCAGTACTTC. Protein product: CASSDAGGSSYEQYF.

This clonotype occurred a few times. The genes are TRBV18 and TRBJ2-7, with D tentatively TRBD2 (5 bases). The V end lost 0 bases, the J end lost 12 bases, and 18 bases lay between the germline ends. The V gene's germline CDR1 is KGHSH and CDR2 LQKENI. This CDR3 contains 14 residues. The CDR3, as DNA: TGTGCCAGCTCACCACCGATCCCTAGCTTCGGACTGTACTTC. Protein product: CASSPPIPSFGLYF.

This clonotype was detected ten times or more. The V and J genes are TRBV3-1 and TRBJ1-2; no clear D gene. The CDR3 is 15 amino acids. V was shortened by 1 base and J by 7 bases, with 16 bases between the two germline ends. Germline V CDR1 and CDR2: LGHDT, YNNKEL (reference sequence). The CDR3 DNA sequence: TGTGCCAGCAGCCAAGCCAGGACGCACGCTAGTGGCTACACCTTC. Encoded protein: CASSQARTHASGYTF.